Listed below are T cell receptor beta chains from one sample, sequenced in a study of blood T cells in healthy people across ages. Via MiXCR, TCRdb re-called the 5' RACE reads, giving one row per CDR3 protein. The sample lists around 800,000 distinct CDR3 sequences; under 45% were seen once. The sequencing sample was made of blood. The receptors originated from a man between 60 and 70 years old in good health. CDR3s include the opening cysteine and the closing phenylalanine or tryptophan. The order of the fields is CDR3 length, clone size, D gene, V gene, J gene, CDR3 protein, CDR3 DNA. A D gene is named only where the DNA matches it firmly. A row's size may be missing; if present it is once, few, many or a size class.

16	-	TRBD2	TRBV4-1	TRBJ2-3	CASSQLAGGFADTQYF	TGCGCCAGCAGCCAACTAGCGGGGGGGTTCGCAGATACGCAGTATTTT
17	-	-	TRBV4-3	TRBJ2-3	CASSQAYRKASSDTQYF	TGCGCCAGCAGCCAAGCTTACCGTAAGGCATCCTCAGATACGCAGTATTTT
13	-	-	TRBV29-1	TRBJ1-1	CSVDPGWGTEAFF	TGCAGCGTTGACCCGGGGTGGGGCACTGAAGCTTTCTTT
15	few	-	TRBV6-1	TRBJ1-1	CASRDLGGGRTEAFF	TGTGCCAGCAGAGATCTGGGTGGGGGGCGAACTGAAGCTTTCTTT
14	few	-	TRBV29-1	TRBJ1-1	CSVGPGHSNTEAFF	TGCAGCGTTGGACCGGGACACTCGAACACTGAAGCTTTCTTT
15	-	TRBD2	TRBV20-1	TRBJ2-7	CSARTSGDHYNEQYF	TGCAGTGCTAGGACTAGCGGGGATCATTACAATGAGCAGTACTTC
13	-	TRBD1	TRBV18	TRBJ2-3	CASSPTGVDTQYF	TGTGCCAGCTCACCGACAGGGGTCGATACGCAGTATTTT
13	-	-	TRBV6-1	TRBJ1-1	CAIRPGVGTEAFF	TGTGCCATCAGACCGGGGGTTGGTACTGAAGCTTTCTTT
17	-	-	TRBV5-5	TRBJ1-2	CASSLGTPQPKLWGYTF	TGTGCCAGCAGCCTTGGGACACCTCAACCAAAGCTATGGGGCTACACCTTC
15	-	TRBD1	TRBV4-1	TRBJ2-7	CASSRHRDSSYEQYF	TGCGCCAGCAGCCGACACCGGGACAGCTCCTACGAGCAGTACTTC